This T cell receptor beta chain is drawn from a study of T cells in narcolepsy. Across the study: Enrolled donors included narcolepsy type 1 or type 2 patients and healthy controls. Whole-study results and caveats: Autoreactive clone sequences were missing from some blood memory CD4+ repertoires.

Profiling relied on immunoSEQ multiplex PCR, and the TCRdb table lists in-frame clones only, not all of them. The sample shows over 10,000 clones, about 89% of them seen only once. Concerning this clone itself: As yet, its antigen is unknown.

This CDR3 is built from 12 residues. Losses at the gene ends were 10 bases for V and 8 bases for J; bases not matched to a gene: 8. Germline CDR1 is SGHAT and CDR2 is FQDESV (reference sequence). Sequences were obtained from CD45RA- memory CD4+ T cells from PBMCs. The J gene is TRBJ2-1, the V gene TRBV11-1; 7 bases fit TRBD1. The source of this sequence is a human donor with narcolepsy. CDR3: CAILRGGDEQFF. The DNA for the CDR3 is TGTGCCATCCTGCGAGGGGGCGATGAGCAGTTCTTC. Full variable domain (outside the CDR3, taken from reference TRBV11-1 and TRBJ2-1): EAEVAQSPRYKITEKSQAVAFWCDPISGHATLYWYRQILGQGPELLVQFQDESVVDDSQLPKDRFSAERLKGVDSTLKIQPAELGDSAMYLCAILRGGDEQFFGPGTRLTVL.